One and the same sample provided the 6 T cell receptor beta chains below, sequenced in a study of T cell repertoires in cytomegalovirus infection. TCRdb re-analysed the reads in MiXCR, keeping a single row per CDR3 protein. The table has approximately 730,000 distinct CDR3 sequences, around 35% seen once; the top ten hold 15% to 20%. Antigen specificity for these receptors is unknown. This material consisted of cultured PBMCs, taken from culture after CMV antigen stimulation. The source of these receptors is a human donor in good health (CMV status not recorded). Some clones in this sample may be carry-over from other donors' samples.

The rearrangement links TRBV7-6 to TRBJ2-7, with D perhaps assigned TRBD1 or TRBD2 (5 bases each). The CDR3 is 14 amino acids. The V gene lost 3 bases and the J gene lost 1 base, with 10 bases spanning the gap. CDR1 and CDR2 from the germline V gene are SGHVS and FNYEAQ. DNA for the CDR3: TGTGCCAGCAGCTTCGGGGCAGAGTCCTACGAGCAGTACTTC. Its protein is CASSFGAESYEQYF.

The chain couples TRBV19 to TRBJ2-3, with D unclear. CDR1 LNHDA and CDR2 SQIVND come from the germline V gene (reference sequence). Trimming took 4 bases from V and 1 from J, leaving 12 bases between them. The CDR3 totals 15 residues. The CDR3 protein is CASSTPGWGTDTQYF. DNA of the CDR3: TGTGCCAGTAGTACTCCAGGTTGGGGCACAGATACGCAGTATTTT.

In its sample, this clonotype was seen many times. The CDR3 is CASSSSEDRAASPLHF. DNA of the CDR3: TGTGCCAGCAGCTCCTCAGAGGACAGGGCGGCTTCACCCCTCCACTTT. The genes are TRBV7-2 and TRBJ1-6; the match to TRBD1 covers 8 bases. V gave up 4 bases and J gave up 9 bases; unmatched junction bases: 11. This CDR3 comprises 16 residues. Germline V gene sequence: CDR1 SGHTA, CDR2 FQGNSA.

In its sample, this clonotype was seen a few times. The chain recombines TRBV12-3 or TRBV12-4 with TRBJ1-5; TRBD1 matches 10 bases. V trimming: 3 bases; J trimming: 0 bases; junction bases outside the gene matches: 8. This CDR3 is 18 amino acids long. The CDR3 is CASSFDRGLLYSNQPQHF. The CDR3 DNA follows: TGTGCCAGCAGTTTCGACAGGGGGCTCCTTTATAGCAATCAGCCCCAGCATTTT.

This clonotype has more than one count but fewer than ten. This rearrangement joins TRBV28 to TRBJ1-4, with D unresolved. Trimming removed 4 bases from V and 7 bases from J, with 10 bases in between. From germline, CDR1 is MDHEN and CDR2 SYDVKM. CDR3 length equals 13 residues. The CDR3 protein is CASSSSDGEKLFF. DNA for the CDR3: TGTGCCAGCAGTTCCTCGGACGGTGAAAAACTGTTTTTT.

The rearrangement links TRBV7-8 to TRBJ1-1; tentatively, D is TRBD1 (5 bases). CDR1 and CDR2 from the germline V gene are SGHVS and FQNEAQ. The CDR3 spans 14 residues. Between the trimmed V and J ends, which lost 1 base and 7 bases, there was a span of 13 bases. The CDR3 is CASSLELRDREAFF. The CDR3 coding sequence is TGTGCCAGCAGCTTAGAGTTGCGGGACCGTGAAGCTTTCTTT. The whole variable domain, remainder taken from reference TRBV7-8 and TRBJ1-1, is GAGVSQSPRYKVAKRGQDVALRCDPISGHVSLFWYQQALGQGPEFLTYFQNEAQLDKSGLPSDRFFAERPEGSVSTLKIQRTQQEDSAVYLCASSLELRDREAFFGQGTRLTVV.